The 25 T cell receptor beta chains in this list originate from one sample, sequenced in a study of blood T cell repertoires in COVID-19. Some clones are missing from TCRdb's copy, which holds only in-frame ones; the method was immunoSEQ multiplex PCR. The repertoire holds some 450,000 clones, with around 89% as singletons. The specimen was peripheral blood. These receptors were collected from a woman aged 50 to 65 with COVID-19, enrolled during active disease.

CDR3 sequence reads: CASSPTVQGASDEAFF. The CDR3 DNA is TGTGCCAGCTCACCTACCGTACAGGGGGCGTCGGATGAAGCTTTCTTT. The J gene is TRBJ1-1, the V gene TRBV18, with TRBD1 identical over 9 bases. CDR1 and CDR2 from the germline V gene are KGHSH and LQKENI. Trimming at V came to 3 bases and at J to 7 bases, leaving 12 bases not matched to a gene. The CDR3 spans 16 residues.

This clone occurred a few times. The chain joins TRBV5-4 to TRBJ1-5; D call uncertain. Trimming pared 4 bases from V and 0 bases from J, leaving 8 bases between. This CDR3 comprises 14 residues. From germline, CDR1 is SGHNT and CDR2 YYREEE (reference sequence). The CDR3 loop is CASSLRNSNQPQHF. In DNA form, the CDR3 reads TGTGCCAGCAGCCTGAGAAATAGCAATCAGCCCCAGCATTTT.

The rearrangement joins TRBV10-1 to TRBJ1-1; no definite D call. The CDR3 spans 14 residues. In germline, CDR1 is WNHNN, CDR2 SYGVQD (reference sequence). Trimming took off 3 bases at V and 2 bases at J, with 10 bases between the two ends. In nucleotides, the CDR3 is TGCGCCAGCAGTGACCCTGGACTCAACACTGAAGCTTTCTTT. The encoded protein is CASSDPGLNTEAFF.

The chain couples TRBV5-1 to TRBJ2-3; the match to TRBD1 covers 9 bases. Germline CDR1 and CDR2: SGHRS and YFSETQ. This CDR3 comprises 16 residues. V shed 2 bases and J 5 bases; nucleotides not matched to a gene: 9. The CDR3: CASSLQGAWGRDTQYF. CDR3 in DNA: TGCGCCAGCAGCTTACAGGGGGCGTGGGGGCGAGATACGCAGTATTTT. The full variable domain, rest sourced from reference TRBV5-1 and TRBJ2-3, is KAGVTQTPRYLIKTRGQQVTLSCSPISGHRSVSWYQQTPGQGLQFLFEYFSETQRNKGNFPGRFSGRQFSNSRSEMNVSTLELGDSALYLCASSLQGAWGRDTQYFGPGTRLTVL.

This chain joins TRBV21-1 and TRBJ2-7; no DNA check was done on the table's D call, TRBD2. TRBV21-1 is recorded as a pseudogene. The CDR3 runs to 12 residues. CDR3 DNA sequence: TGTGCCAGCAGCAAATTTAGGAGTGAGCAGTACTTC. Translation gives CASSKFRSEQYF.

The gene calls are TRBV19 and TRBJ1-4; maybe TRBD1 (5 bases). Between the trimmed V and J ends, which lost 1 base and 8 bases, there was a span of 8 bases. Germline lookup yields CDR1 LNHDA and CDR2 SQIVND (reference sequence). The CDR3 is 13 residues long. CDR3 loop: CASSIGGKEKLFF. The DNA for the CDR3 is TGTGCCAGTAGTATAGGGGGCAAAGAAAAACTGTTTTTT.

The CDR3 coding sequence is TGTGCCAGCAGTGAAGTCGCCTACGAGCAGTACTTC. Protein product: CASSEVAYEQYF. The chain joins TRBV6-1 to TRBJ2-7; no reliable D call. The CDR3 is 12 amino acids. The V end lost 1 base, the J end lost 2 bases, and 3 bases lay between the germline ends. The germline V gene has CDR1 MNHNS and CDR2 SASEGT.

The chain uses TRBV24-1 and TRBJ2-5, with 10 nucleotides matching TRBD2. CDR1 and CDR2 from the germline V gene are KGHDR and SFDVKD. V shed 1 base, J shed 0 bases, and the junction held 4 bases outside the gene matches. This CDR3 region has 17 residues. CDR3 in DNA: TGTGCCACCAGTGATTTAATCACTAGCGGGGACCAAGAGACCCAGTACTTC. Protein sequence: CATSDLITSGDQETQYF.

The chain recombines TRBV27 with TRBJ2-2; D remains unclear. Germline loops: CDR1 MNHEY, CDR2 SMNVEV (reference sequence). V was clipped by 8 bases and J by 0 bases, with 13 bases between them. The CDR3 is 15 residues long. The DNA for the CDR3 is TGTGCCAGCCTTAGTTTACTTTCGAACACCGGGGAGCTGTTTTTT. Its protein is CASLSLLSNTGELFF.

This chain joins TRBV19 and TRBJ1-5; D is perhaps TRBD1 (5 bases). In germline, CDR1 is LNHDA, CDR2 SQIVND (reference sequence). The length of the CDR3 is 14 residues. The V end was cut by 3 bases, the J end by 7 bases, with 13 bases between. The CDR3 loop is CASSIGGEGQPQHF. The CDR3 DNA reads as TGTGCCAGTAGTATTGGGGGGGAAGGGCAGCCCCAGCATTTT.

With regard to this clone: The sample carries other DNA sequences with the same CDR3. The J gene is TRBJ1-1, the V gene TRBV9, with no clear D. Germline loops: CDR1 SGDLS, CDR2 YYNGEE. V was pared by 5 bases and J by 5 bases, with 13 bases between. This CDR3 has 13 residues. The CDR3 DNA reads TGTGCCAGCAGTCCCCTCGCCAGAACTGAAGCTTTCTTT. Encoded protein: CASSPLARTEAFF.

The V gene is TRBV15, the J gene TRBJ1-2; D is uncertain. Per the germline V gene, CDR1 is LNHNV and CDR2 is YYDKDF (reference sequence). Trimming pared 4 bases from V and 1 base from J, leaving 19 bases between. The CDR3 runs 17 residues. As DNA, the CDR3 is TGTGCCACCAGCACGAAAGGAGCGGCCGAATATAACTATGGCTACACCTTC. The encoded protein is CATSTKGAAEYNYGYTF.

This sequence joins TRBV6-1 and TRBJ1-5; no reliable D call. The V gene lost 2 bases and the J gene lost 5 bases, with 7 bases spanning the gap. This CDR3 comprises 13 residues. The germline V gene has CDR1 MNHNS and CDR2 SASEGT. DNA of the CDR3: TGTGCCAGCAGTGAATTGAGGGATCAGCCCCAGCATTTT. Translating it yields CASSELRDQPQHF.

This clone has a handful of counts. The genes are TRBV5-4 and TRBJ2-5, with TRBD2 matching 14 bases. The CDR3 consists of 16 residues. Germline CDR1 SGHNT, CDR2 YYREEE (reference sequence). V trimming: 4 bases; J trimming: 4 bases; junction bases outside the gene matches: 6. The DNA of the CDR3 is TGTGCCAGCAGCAGACTAGCGGGGGGGCCTCGAGAGACCCAGTACTTC. Residues: CASSRLAGGPRETQYF.

The chain recombines TRBV19 with TRBJ1-5; D may be TRBD1 (5 bases). CDR3 length equals 15 residues. V was cut by 3 bases and J by 1 base, with 10 bases left in between. In germline, CDR1 is LNHDA, CDR2 SQIVND (reference sequence). The CDR3 DNA reads as TGTGCCAGTAGTATCGCACGGGGGAGCAATCAGCCCCAGCATTTT. It encodes CASSIARGSNQPQHF. Full variable domain (remainder filled in from reference TRBV19 and TRBJ1-5): DGGITQSPKYLFRKEGQNVTLSCEQNLNHDAMYWYRQDPGQGLRLIYYSQIVNDFQKGDIAEGYSVSREKKESFPLTVTSAQKNPTAFYLCASSIARGSNQPQHFGDGTRLSIL.

CDR3 sequence: CASEPGGLTEAFF. In nucleotides, the CDR3 is TGTGCTAGTGAACCAGGGGGGTTAACTGAAGCTTTCTTT. This chain connects TRBV12-5 to TRBJ1-1, with 7 bases aligning to TRBD1. V shed 7 bases, J shed 5 bases, and the junction held 7 bases outside the gene matches. Germline V gene data show CDR1 as LGHNT and CDR2 as FRNRAP. This CDR3 comprises 13 residues. The full variable domain, in which reference TRBV12-5 and TRBJ1-1 provide the parts outside the CDR3, is DARVTQTPRHKVTEMGQEVTMRCQPILGHNTVFWYRQTMMQGLELLAYFRNRAPLDDSGMPKDRFSAEMPDATLATLKIQPSEPRDSAVYFCASEPGGLTEAFFGQGTRLTVV.

The chain is built from TRBV24-1 and TRBJ2-7; 7 positions agree with TRBD1. Germline V gene sequence: CDR1 KGHDR, CDR2 SFDVKD. J lost 0 bases, V lost 2 bases, and 9 bases had no gene match. The length of the CDR3 is 17 residues. The CDR3 nucleotides are TGTGCCACCAGTGATTCGTCAGGGGGACGGGACTCCTACGAGCAGTACTTC. This sequence encodes CATSDSSGGRDSYEQYF.

This chain connects TRBV19 to TRBJ1-2; 7 nucleotides agree with TRBD1. The V segment lost 4 bases and the J segment 8 bases; nucleotides outside the gene matches: 7. The CDR3 extends over 13 amino acids. Per germline, CDR1 LNHDA and CDR2 SQIVND (reference sequence). CDR3 in DNA: TGTGCCAGTAGTACTGACAGGGATGGAGGCTACACCTTC. Protein sequence: CASSTDRDGGYTF.

The chain employs TRBV27 and TRBJ1-1, with D uncertain. Germline CDR1 reads MNHEY; CDR2 reads SMNVEV (reference sequence). This CDR3 comprises 13 residues. The V and J ends lost 6 bases and 4 bases respectively, with 12 bases between them. The CDR3 is CASRSGSPTEAFF. In DNA, the CDR3 is TGTGCCAGCAGATCCGGGTCGCCCACTGAAGCTTTCTTT.

This clone has more than one count but fewer than ten. This chain links TRBV2 with TRBJ1-1; D is ambiguous. CDR1 SNHLY and CDR2 FYNNEI come from the germline V gene. The CDR3 consists of 14 residues. V shed 4 bases and J shed 1 base, with 10 bases lying between them. The CDR3 here is CASSGLRGNTEAFF. The CDR3 DNA is TGTGCCAGCAGTGGATTAAGAGGGAACACTGAAGCTTTCTTT.

V and J are TRBV5-1 and TRBJ2-2; D perhaps matches TRBD2 (5 bases). CDR1 is SGHRS and CDR2 is YFSETQ in the germline V gene. The V and J ends lost 4 bases and 1 base respectively, with 17 bases between them. CDR3 length: 17 amino acids. CDR3 nucleotides: TGCGCCAGCAGCGCTTTGACTGGGAGCTTGAACACCGGGGAGCTGTTTTTT. Protein sequence: CASSALTGSLNTGELFF.

CDR3 protein: CASSPGNLREQYF. In nucleotides, the CDR3 is TGTGCCAGTAGTCCCGGGAATCTACGCGAGCAGTACTTC. The chain has TRBV19 and TRBJ2-7, with D perhaps TRBD2 (5 bases). The CDR3 sequence is 13 residues long. V was pared by 5 bases and J by 6 bases, with 14 bases between. Germline assignment: CDR1 LNHDA and CDR2 SQIVND (reference sequence). The entire variable domain, with the rest obtained from reference TRBV19 and TRBJ2-7, is as follows: DGGITQSPKYLFRKEGQNVTLSCEQNLNHDAMYWYRQDPGQGLRLIYYSQIVNDFQKGDIAEGYSVSREKKESFPLTVTSAQKNPTAFYLCASSPGNLREQYFGPGTRLTVT.

The V gene is TRBV6-5, the J gene TRBJ2-7; 8 nucleotides line up with TRBD1. The CDR3 contains 13 residues. The trim removed 7 bases at V and 6 bases at J, leaving 8 bases unmatched. Germline-derived CDR1 and CDR2 are MNHEY and SVGAGI. CDR3 loop: CASTLTGVTEQYF. CDR3 nucleotide sequence: TGTGCCAGCACCTTGACAGGGGTGACCGAGCAGTACTTC.

This rearrangement joins TRBV19 to TRBJ1-5; the D gene is possibly TRBD1 (5 bases). The V end lost 8 bases, the J end lost 5 bases, and 13 bases lay between the germline ends. CDR3 length: 13 residues. CDR1 and CDR2 (germline): LNHDA, SQIVND (reference sequence). The CDR3 protein is CASAPGLHQPQHF. In nucleotides, the CDR3 is TGTGCCAGTGCCCCGGGACTGCATCAGCCCCAGCATTTT.

This clone occurred a few times. The rearrangement uses TRBV6-6 and TRBJ2-3, with a tentative D call TRBD1 (5 bases). Germline loops: CDR1 MNHNY, CDR2 SVGAGI (reference sequence). The CDR3 extends over 17 amino acids. The germline V and J ends were trimmed by 5 bases and 4 bases, with 22 bases remaining between them. CDR3 residues: CASSPGGRSREADTQYF. In DNA form, the CDR3 reads TGTGCCAGCAGTCCTGGCGGTAGGAGCAGGGAAGCAGATACGCAGTATTTT.